This T cell receptor beta chain was sequenced in a study of blood T cell repertoires in COVID-19. Study-wide background: In each case, the material was cDNA or gDNA derived from T cells, B-cell-depleted T cells, or PBMCs.

Clones were sequenced by immunoSEQ multiplex PCR, and TCRdb holds only the in-frame ones, with some missing. The sample records about 240,000 clones, 75% to 85% being singletons. The V segment lost 4 bases and the J segment 2 bases; nucleotides outside the gene matches: 2. CDR3 length equals 15 residues. The V gene's germline CDR1 is SNHLY and CDR2 FYNNEI. Material for sequencing was peripheral blood. The sequence was collected from a woman in her sixties or seventies with active or convalescent COVID-19. The gene calls are TRBV2 and TRBJ2-7; TRBD2 aligns across 13 bases. CDR3 sequence (DNA): TGTGCCAGCAGTGGGGGACTAGCGGGAACCTACGAGCAGTACTTC. It encodes CASSGGLAGTYEQYF.